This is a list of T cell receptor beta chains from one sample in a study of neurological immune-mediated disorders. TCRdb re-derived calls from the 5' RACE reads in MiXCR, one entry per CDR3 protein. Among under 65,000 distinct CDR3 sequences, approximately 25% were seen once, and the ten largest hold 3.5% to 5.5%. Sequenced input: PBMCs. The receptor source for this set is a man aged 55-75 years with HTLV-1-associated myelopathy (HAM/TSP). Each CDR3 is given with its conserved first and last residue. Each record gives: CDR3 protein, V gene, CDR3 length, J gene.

CDR3aa: CASSRLAGTGSDTQYF
v_gene: TRBV5-1
len: 16
j_gene: TRBJ2-3

CDR3aa: CSAHQGGANTDTQYF
v_gene: TRBV20-1
len: 15
j_gene: TRBJ2-3

CDR3aa: CSAGMAGLTGELFF
v_gene: TRBV29-1
len: 14
j_gene: TRBJ2-2

CDR3aa: CSARVQGAGQVTEAFF
v_gene: TRBV20-1
len: 16
j_gene: TRBJ1-1

CDR3aa: CASSTGTKQETQYF
v_gene: TRBV5-5
len: 14
j_gene: TRBJ2-5

CDR3aa: CASSLGNREGEQFF
v_gene: TRBV5-1
len: 14
j_gene: TRBJ2-1

CDR3aa: CSVGVAATGELFF
v_gene: TRBV29-1
len: 13
j_gene: TRBJ2-2

CDR3aa: CAISESRTDVGELFF
v_gene: TRBV10-3
len: 15
j_gene: TRBJ2-2

CDR3aa: CAISDEGNTIYF
v_gene: TRBV10-3
len: 12
j_gene: TRBJ1-3

CDR3aa: CSASEGDWRNQPQHF
v_gene: TRBV20-1
len: 15
j_gene: TRBJ1-5

CDR3aa: CASSPGTGVWGYTF
v_gene: TRBV5-1
len: 14
j_gene: TRBJ1-2

CDR3aa: CASSRDGGFGELFF
v_gene: TRBV5-1
len: 14
j_gene: TRBJ2-2

CDR3aa: CASSEQSPTGGLGYTF
v_gene: TRBV5-1
len: 16
j_gene: TRBJ1-2

CDR3aa: CASSSQGAQEEKLFF
v_gene: TRBV5-1
len: 15
j_gene: TRBJ1-4

CDR3aa: CASRLAGGFDEQFF
v_gene: TRBV19
len: 14
j_gene: TRBJ2-1

CDR3aa: CASSLVPSSHEQYF
v_gene: TRBV5-1
len: 14
j_gene: TRBJ2-7

CDR3aa: CASSQRPGATNEKLFF
v_gene: TRBV4-1
len: 16
j_gene: TRBJ1-4